Listed below are T cell receptor beta chains from one sample, sequenced in a study of blood T cells in healthy people across ages. TCRdb called the 5' RACE reads again in MiXCR, with one record for every CDR3 protein. The sample includes 910,000 or so distinct CDR3 sequences, roughly half seen only once; the top ten take 20% to 25%. The specimen sequenced was blood. The receptors stem from a woman aged 55-69 years in good health. Both conserved end residues are part of each CDR3. D genes are given only for firm matches. Expanded clones get a size class; other rows say once, few or many, or leave the size out.

cdr3_length clone_size j_call v_call d_call cdr3_aa cdr3_nt
14 NA TRBJ2-7 TRBV20-1 TRBD2 CSATSGRSSYEQYF TGCAGTGCCACGAGCGGGAGGAGCTCCTACGAGCAGTACTTC
16 NA TRBJ2-7 TRBV4-1 TRBD1 CASSDPRDRSTYEQYF TGCGCCAGCAGCGACCCCCGGGACAGGTCTACCTACGAGCAGTACTTC
18 NA TRBJ2-5 TRBV7-3 TRBD2 CASSLLGLAGHQNQTQYF TGTGCCAGCAGCTTACTAGGGCTAGCGGGACACCAAAATCAGACCCAGTACTTC
15 NA TRBJ2-4 TRBV7-9 NA CASSIPTGTKNIQYF TGTGCCAGCAGCATCCCGACAGGCACCAAAAACATTCAGTACTTC
12 NA TRBJ2-5 TRBV29-1 NA CSVDPVRETQYF TGCAGCGTTGACCCAGTCAGGGAGACCCAGTACTTC
15 NA TRBJ1-1 TRBV10-3 NA CAISEVDGRGTEAFF TGTGCCATCAGTGAGGTGGATGGGAGGGGGACTGAAGCTTTCTTT
16 few TRBJ2-7 TRBV6-6 NA CASSYGERVPSYEQYF TGTGCCAGCAGTTACGGTGAGCGGGTGCCCTCCTACGAGCAGTACTTC
14 NA TRBJ2-3 TRBV27 TRBD1 CASSMGQGPDTRYF TGTGCCAGCAGTATGGGACAGGGCCCAGATACGCGGTATTTT
14 NA TRBJ1-2 TRBV20-1 NA CSARDGQSWGGYTF TGCAGTGCTAGAGATGGGCAGAGTTGGGGTGGCTACACCTTC
13 NA TRBJ1-1 TRBV14 NA CASSFLSSTEAFF TGTGCCAGCAGCTTCTTATCCAGCACTGAAGCTTTCTTT
17 NA TRBJ2-1 TRBV27 TRBD2 CASSLFNLAGALDEQFF TGTGCCAGCAGTTTATTTAACTTAGCGGGAGCCCTCGATGAGCAGTTCTTC
13 once TRBJ2-7 TRBV18 NA CASSADQGNEQYF TGTGCCAGCTCAGCTGATCAAGGTAATGAGCAGTACTTC
13 NA TRBJ2-5 TRBV15 NA CATSRDPAETQYF TGTGCCACCAGCAGAGATCCTGCGGAGACCCAGTACTTC
14 NA TRBJ1-2 TRBV20-1 NA CSARVPFVRYGYTF TGCAGTGCTAGAGTCCCGTTTGTACGCTATGGCTACACCTTC
15 NA TRBJ1-1 TRBV28 NA CASSITGYPNTEAFF TGTGCCAGCAGTATAACAGGGTATCCGAACACTGAAGCTTTCTTT
12 few TRBJ2-3 TRBV29-1 TRBD1 CSGDRHTDTQYF TGCAGCGGGGACAGACACACAGATACGCAGTATTTT
13 NA TRBJ1-4 TRBV28 NA CASIGEGREKLFF TGTGCCAGCATCGGAGAGGGGCGGGAAAAACTGTTTTTT
12 NA TRBJ2-4 TRBV12-3/TRBV12-4 NA CASGFVKNIQYF TGTGCCAGCGGTTTCGTCAAAAACATTCAGTACTTC
11 NA TRBJ2-7 TRBV3-1 NA CAISHSYEQYF TGTGCCATCAGCCATAGCTACGAGCAGTACTTC
16 once TRBJ1-2 TRBV2 NA CASSELGRVISGGYTF TGTGCCAGCAGTGAATTGGGCAGGGTGATTTCGGGTGGCTACACCTTC
15 NA TRBJ2-7 TRBV27 NA CASSLIRGRRYEQYF TGTGCCAGCAGTTTAATCCGGGGGCGTCGCTACGAGCAGTACTTC
15 NA TRBJ2-7 TRBV27 NA CASSRLAGQNYEQYF TGTGCCAGCAGTAGGCTGGCGGGACAGAATTACGAGCAGTACTTC
16 NA TRBJ2-3 TRBV15 NA CATSRDLATSTDTQYF TGTGCCACCAGCAGAGATTTAGCGACCAGCACAGATACGCAGTATTTT
17 NA TRBJ2-7 TRBV3-1 TRBD2 CASSQELAGVSYNEQYF TGTGCCAGCAGCCAAGAGCTAGCGGGAGTCTCCTACAATGAGCAGTACTTC
15 NA TRBJ1-1 TRBV28 TRBD1 CASSSLTGGVTEAFF TGTGCCAGCAGTTCCCTGACAGGGGGCGTGACTGAAGCTTTCTTT
16 many TRBJ2-5 TRBV15 TRBD2 CATGRYSSGIRETQYF TGTGCCACCGGGAGATATTCTAGCGGGATTCGGGAGACCCAGTACTTC
15 few TRBJ2-7 TRBV6-1 TRBD2 CASRVTGLPYNEQYF TGTGCCAGCAGAGTTACGGGACTACCATACAATGAGCAGTACTTC
14 NA TRBJ2-5 TRBV2 TRBD1 CASRRQGSVETQYF TGTGCCAGCAGGCGACAGGGGAGTGTAGAGACCCAGTACTTC
15 once TRBJ2-1 TRBV5-1 NA CASTKQGASYNEQFF TGCGCCAGCACCAAACAGGGAGCGTCCTACAATGAGCAGTTCTTC
16 few TRBJ2-7 TRBV4-1 NA CASSQFPVNPSYEQYF TGCGCCAGCAGCCAATTCCCCGTCAACCCCTCCTACGAGCAGTACTTC
14 NA TRBJ1-2 TRBV5-6 NA CASRGTDQTYGYTF TGTGCCAGCAGGGGGACGGATCAGACTTATGGCTACACCTTC
14 few TRBJ2-4 TRBV18 TRBD1 CASSPRQGGNIQYF TGTGCCAGCTCACCCCGACAGGGGGGGAACATTCAGTACTTC
15 NA TRBJ1-2 TRBV20-1 TRBD1 CSARPSDRANYGYTF TGCAGTGCTAGACCGTCGGACAGGGCCAACTATGGCTACACCTTC
13 few TRBJ1-5 TRBV20-1 NA CSAPNGGNQPQHF TGCAGTGCCCCCAACGGGGGCAATCAGCCCCAGCATTTT
12 NA TRBJ2-1 TRBV7-3 NA CASSLNPGEQFF TGTGCCAGCAGCTTAAACCCGGGTGAGCAGTTCTTC
17 few TRBJ2-1 TRBV28 TRBD2 CASSFSLAGSSYNEQFF TGTGCCAGCAGTTTTAGCCTAGCGGGAAGCTCCTACAATGAGCAGTTCTTC
18 NA TRBJ1-1 TRBV12-3/TRBV12-4 TRBD1 CASRGGRRGTADSTEAFF TGTGCCAGCAGAGGGGGCCGTCGGGGGACAGCCGATAGCACTGAAGCTTTCTTT
14 once TRBJ2-1 TRBV6-5 NA CASSYGGGNNEQFF TGTGCCAGCAGTTACGGGGGAGGCAACAATGAGCAGTTCTTC
13 NA TRBJ2-7 TRBV28 NA CASSLTGPGEQYF TGTGCCAGCAGTTTAACGGGCCCGGGGGAGCAGTACTTC
15 NA TRBJ1-5 TRBV7-9 NA CASSITGYGNQPQHF TGTGCCAGCAGCATTACAGGGTACGGCAATCAGCCCCAGCATTTT
14 NA TRBJ2-7 TRBV6-2/TRBV6-3 NA CATSPGGIPPEQYF TGTGCCACCAGTCCCGGGGGCATCCCCCCCGAGCAGTACTTC
14 few TRBJ2-3 TRBV2 TRBD2 CAREAGGRGDTQYF TGTGCCAGAGAAGCGGGAGGGAGGGGAGATACGCAGTATTTT
21 NA TRBJ2-1 TRBV12-5 TRBD2 CASGLITGTSGRKRSYNEQFF TGTGCTAGTGGTTTGATAACCGGGACTAGCGGGAGGAAACGCTCCTACAATGAGCAGTTCTTT
16 NA TRBJ1-1 TRBV12-3/TRBV12-4 NA CASSSARGTMNTEAFF TGTGCCAGCAGTTCAGCGAGGGGAACGATGAACACTGAAGCTTTCTTT
15 NA TRBJ2-7 TRBV4-1 NA CASSPYSGNSYEQYF TGCGCCAGCAGCCCGTATAGCGGAAATTCCTACGAGCAGTACTTC
16 NA TRBJ2-7 TRBV5-5 NA CASSLAGSRGSYEQYF TGTGCCAGCAGCTTGGCCGGCTCTCGAGGCTCCTACGAGCAGTACTTC
15 NA TRBJ2-3 TRBV20-1 NA CSAEGGPQTTDTQYF TGCAGTGCAGAAGGAGGCCCCCAGACAACAGATACGCAGTATTTT
13 few TRBJ2-7 TRBV29-1 TRBD1 CSVETGGNHEQYF TGCAGCGTTGAGACAGGGGGGAACCACGAGCAGTACTTC
12 NA TRBJ1-6 TRBV20-1 NA CSARNLRSPLHF TGCAGTGCTAGGAATCTTCGTTCACCCCTCCACTTT
10 few TRBJ2-5 TRBV6-5 NA CASRDRLWYF TGTGCCAGCAGAGACAGGCTTTGGTACTTC
17 NA TRBJ2-3 TRBV4-1 NA CASSQVDMGFSTDTQYF TGCGCCAGCAGCCAGGTGGACATGGGGTTTAGCACAGATACGCAGTATTTT
15 NA TRBJ2-3 TRBV6-4 TRBD1 CASSDGTGGADTQYF TGTGCCAGCAGTGACGGGACAGGGGGCGCAGATACGCAGTATTTT